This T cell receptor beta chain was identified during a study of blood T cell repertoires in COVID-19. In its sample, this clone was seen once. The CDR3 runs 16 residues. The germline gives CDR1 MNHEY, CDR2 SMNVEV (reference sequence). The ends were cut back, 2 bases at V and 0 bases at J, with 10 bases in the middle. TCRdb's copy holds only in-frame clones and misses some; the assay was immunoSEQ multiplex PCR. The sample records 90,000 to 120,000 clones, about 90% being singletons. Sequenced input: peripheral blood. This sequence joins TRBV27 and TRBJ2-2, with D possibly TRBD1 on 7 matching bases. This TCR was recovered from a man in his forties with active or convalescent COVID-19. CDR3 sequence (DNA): TGTGCCAGCAGTTTAATCAGGGGGGCGAACACCGGGGAGCTGTTTTTT. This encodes CASSLIRGANTGELFF.